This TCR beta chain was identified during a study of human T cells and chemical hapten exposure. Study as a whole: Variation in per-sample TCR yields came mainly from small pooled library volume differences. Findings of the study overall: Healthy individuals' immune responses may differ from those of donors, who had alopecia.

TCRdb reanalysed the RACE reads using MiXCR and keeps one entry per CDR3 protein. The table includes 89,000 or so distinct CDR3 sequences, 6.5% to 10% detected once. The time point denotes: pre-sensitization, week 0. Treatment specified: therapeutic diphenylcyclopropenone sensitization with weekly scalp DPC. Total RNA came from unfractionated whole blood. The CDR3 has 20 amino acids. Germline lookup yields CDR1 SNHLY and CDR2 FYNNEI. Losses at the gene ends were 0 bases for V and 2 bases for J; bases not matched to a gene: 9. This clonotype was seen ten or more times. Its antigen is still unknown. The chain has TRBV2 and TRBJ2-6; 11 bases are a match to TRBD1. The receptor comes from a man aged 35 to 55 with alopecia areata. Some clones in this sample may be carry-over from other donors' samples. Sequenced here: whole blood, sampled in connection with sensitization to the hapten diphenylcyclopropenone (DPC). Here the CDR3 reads CASSEALPGQGAPGANVLTF. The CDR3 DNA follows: TGTGCCAGCAGTGAAGCGCTTCCCGGACAGGGGGCGCCTGGGGCCAACGTCCTGACTTTC.